The source of this TCR beta chain is a study of OX40 agonist ivuxolimab in advanced cancers. This clone is a singleton in its sample. It was autoimmune disease history or systemic immunosuppression that excluded patients. Germline V CDR1 and CDR2: MRHNA, SNTAGT. Trimming took off 0 bases at V and 4 bases at J, with 1 base between the two ends. The length of the CDR3 is 13 residues. The method was immunoSEQ multiplex PCR; TCRdb's version includes in-frame clones alone and lacks a portion of them. The repertoire holds about 69,000 clones, with 85% to 90% as singletons. This chain uses TRBV6-4 with TRBJ1-6; no definite D call. The receptor was isolated from an adult with an advanced solid tumor such as melanoma, head and neck, liver or kidney cancer. The starting material was CD4+ or CD8+ T cells sorted from blood, obtained in a trial of the OX40 agonist ivuxolimab. The CDR3 loop reads CASSDSYNSPLHF. In DNA, the CDR3 is TGTGCCAGCAGTGACTCTTATAATTCACCCCTCCACTTT.